The 27 T cell receptor beta chains listed next were all sequenced from one sample in a study of blood T cells in healthy people across ages. It was with a sample-barcoded 5' primer and a J-beta primer mix that a second PCR of roughly 7 to 12 cycles was run. TCRdb passed the 5' RACE reads through MiXCR, listing each CDR3 protein once. Of around 700,000 distinct CDR3 sequences listed, just under 25% were seen once; the top ten hold 9.4%. These same data were also listed under a study on T cells of mothers and their children.

Specimen: blood. These receptors all come from a boy between 10 and 17 years old in good health.

The chain combines TRBV14 with TRBJ2-7; TRBD2 is a possible D gene (5 bases). CDR1 is SGHDN, CDR2 FVKESK, per germline. The CDR3 length is 14 residues. V was trimmed by 6 bases and J by 3 bases, leaving 15 bases between them. CDR3 residues: CASRQTGSHYEQYF. The CDR3 bases are TGTGCCAGCAGACAAACGGGGAGCCACTACGAGCAGTACTTC. The full variable domain, in which reference TRBV14 and TRBJ2-7 provide the parts outside the CDR3, is EAGVTQFPSHSVIEKGQTVTLRCDPISGHDNLYWYRRVMGKEIKFLLHFVKESKQDESGMPNNRFLAERTGGTYSTLKVQPAELEDSGVYFCASRQTGSHYEQYFGPGTRLTVT.

CDR3 nucleotide sequence: TGCGCCAGCAGCCAAGAAAAACCATGGGACAGGGGTTCCGAGACCCAGTACTTC. Protein: CASSQEKPWDRGSETQYF. The chain has TRBV4-1 and TRBJ2-5; TRBD1 aligns across 10 bases. The CDR3 runs to 18 residues. Trimming at V came to 0 bases and at J to 5 bases, leaving 12 bases not matched to a gene. Germline V gene lookup returns CDR1 MGHRA and CDR2 YSYEKL.

The V call is TRBV5-1, the J call TRBJ1-2; the D gene is possibly TRBD1 (6 bases). This CDR3 is built from 16 residues. V lost 2 bases to trimming and J lost 4 bases, with 18 bases between them. Looked up from germline, CDR1 is SGHRS and CDR2 is YFSETQ. The CDR3 DNA reads as TGCGCCAGCAGCTTTGACGGACAGCCGGGGGGCTATGGCTACACCTTC. Protein product: CASSFDGQPGGYGYTF.

The J gene is TRBJ2-7, the V gene TRBV3-1, with 8 bases that match TRBD2. From germline, CDR1 is LGHDT and CDR2 YNNKEL (reference sequence). CDR3 length equals 17 residues. V trimming: 4 bases; J trimming: 0 bases; junction bases outside the gene matches: 11. The CDR3 coding sequence is TGTGCCAGCAGCCTTTGGGGTAGCGGGGATAGCTCCTACGAGCAGTACTTC. Its translation is CASSLWGSGDSSYEQYF.

The chain couples TRBV29-1 to TRBJ2-7; 12 bases match TRBD2. This CDR3 contains 16 residues. Germline CDR1 is SQVTM and CDR2 is ANQGSEA. V trimming: 0 bases; J trimming: 2 bases; junction bases outside the gene matches: 5. For the CDR3, the DNA is TGCAGCGTTGAAGAACCCGGACTAGCGGGACCCTACGAGCAGTACTTC. Amino acid sequence: CSVEEPGLAGPYEQYF.

This chain links TRBV15 with TRBJ2-1, with 9 bases fitting TRBD1. Germline values: CDR1 LNHNV, CDR2 YYDKDF (reference sequence). V was pared by 1 base and J by 3 bases, with 1 base of the junction left unmatched. The CDR3 runs to 15 residues. The CDR3 loop is CATSRGQGVYNEQFF. The DNA for the CDR3 is TGTGCCACCAGCAGAGGACAGGGGGTCTACAATGAGCAGTTCTTC. The complete variable domain, with remaining parts taken from reference TRBV15 and TRBJ2-1, reads DAMVIQNPRYQVTQFGKPVTLSCSQTLNHNVMYWYQQKSSQAPKLLFHYYDKDFNNEADTPDNFQSRRPNTSFCFLDIRSPGLGDTAMYLCATSRGQGVYNEQFFGPGTRLTVL.

V and J are TRBV29-1 and TRBJ2-7, with 10 positions matching TRBD2. This CDR3 is 15 amino acids long. V lost 0 bases, J lost 2 bases, and 4 bases stayed unmatched. Germline loops: CDR1 SQVTM, CDR2 ANQGSEA. The CDR3 bases are TGCAGCGTTGAAGATCTAGCGGGGGTGACCTACGAGCAGTACTTC. Translated, it gives CSVEDLAGVTYEQYF.

The chain uses TRBV3-1 and TRBJ2-7; 8 positions match TRBD2. This CDR3 is built from 14 residues. The trim removed 1 base at V and 9 bases at J, leaving 8 bases unmatched. Germline V gene sequence: CDR1 LGHDT, CDR2 YNNKEL (reference sequence). CDR3 sequence: CASSQVAGQGGQYF. The CDR3 DNA sequence: TGTGCCAGCAGCCAAGTAGCGGGGCAGGGCGGGCAGTACTTC.

V gene TRBV20-1 combines with J gene TRBJ2-5; 10 bases agree with TRBD2. V shed 5 bases, J shed 1 base, and the junction held 7 bases outside the gene matches. This CDR3 is 15 amino acids long. CDR1 DFQATT and CDR2 SNEGSKA come from the germline V gene (reference sequence). CDR3 sequence reads: CSADRTSGVQETQYF. The DNA of the CDR3 is TGCAGTGCTGACCGGACTAGCGGAGTCCAAGAGACCCAGTACTTC.

This chain connects TRBV11-3 to TRBJ2-7, with a weak D call TRBD1 (6 bases). CDR1 SGHNT and CDR2 YENEEA come from the germline V gene. The CDR3 covers 15 residues. V was trimmed by 0 bases and J by 7 bases, leaving 16 bases between them. CDR3 nucleotides: TGTGCCAGCAGCTTAGAGTCAGGGGCCCAAAGGGAGCAGTACTTC. Amino acid sequence: CASSLESGAQREQYF.

The V and J genes are TRBV5-5 and TRBJ2-5, with TRBD2 matching 8 bases. CDR3 size: 15 residues. Germline V gene sequence: CDR1 SGHKS, CDR2 YYEKEE (reference sequence). The V and J ends lost 4 bases and 5 bases, in that order; junction bases with no gene match: 10. The CDR3 spells CASSPGRGTYETQYF. CDR3 nucleotide sequence: TGTGCCAGCAGCCCCGGGAGGGGGACCTACGAGACCCAGTACTTC. Complete variable domain (other parts from reference TRBV5-5 and TRBJ2-5): DAGVTQSPTHLIKTRGQQVTLRCSPISGHKSVSWYQQVLGQGPQFIFQYYEKEERGRGNFPDRFSARQFPNYSSELNVNALLLGDSALYLCASSPGRGTYETQYFGPGTRLLVL.

The genes are TRBV20-1 and TRBJ2-2; 10 bases are shared with TRBD2. The CDR3 consists of 15 residues. Germline V CDR1 and CDR2: DFQATT, SNEGSKA (reference sequence). J was trimmed by 2 bases and V by 6 bases; bases with no gene match: 6. CDR3 DNA sequence: TGCAGTGCCCTCGGGACTAGCGAAAACACCGGGGAGCTGTTTTTT. It yields the protein CSALGTSENTGELFF.

CDR3 in amino acids: CASSLIGRGDYGYTF. The CDR3 DNA reads TGTGCCAGCAGCCTCATAGGCAGGGGGGACTATGGCTACACCTTC. V is TRBV28 and J is TRBJ1-2; 7 bases line up with TRBD1. The length of the CDR3 is 15 residues. The V gene end was trimmed by 6 bases and the J gene end by 3 bases; junction bases not matched to a gene: 10. Germline V gene sequence: CDR1 MDHEN, CDR2 SYDVKM.

This sequence joins TRBV29-1 and TRBJ2-1, with no clear D. CDR3 length: 15 amino acids. V lost 0 bases and J lost 4, with 13 bases in between. The V gene's germline CDR1 is SQVTM and CDR2 ANQGSEA. The DNA for the CDR3 is TGCAGCGTTGAAGAGGAATTATATCCGTACAATGAGCAGTTCTTC. Its protein product is CSVEEELYPYNEQFF.

Concerning this clonotype: Germline is not matched at one junction end, which may reflect a read error. V usage is TRBV7-9 and J usage is TRBJ2-7; D ambiguous. Looked up from germline, CDR1 is SEHNR and CDR2 is FQNEAQ (reference sequence). This CDR3 region has 14 residues. DNA for the CDR3: TGTGCCAGCAACTTAGCAACAGAGCCCCTCGAGCAGTACTTC. Its translation is CASNLATEPLEQYF.

The V call is TRBV25-1, the J call TRBJ2-5; D gene unclear. The J call may be faulty, since TRBJ2-1 better matches the DNA end. This CDR3 region has 12 residues. CDR1 is MGHDK and CDR2 is SYGVNS in the germline V gene. The CDR3 nucleotides read TGTGCCAGCAGTGAATATGGAAATGAGCAGTTCTTC. Translation: CASSEYGNEQFF.

This chain connects TRBV12-1 to TRBJ1-3; the table gives TRBD1 as D, unverified against the DNA. TRBV12-1 represents a pseudogene. The CDR3 has 16 residues. CDR3 DNA sequence: TGTGCCAGCAGCGCCCTGCGACTGGAACCTTGTCACACCATATATTTT. Translating it yields CASSALRLEPCHTIYF.

Points on this clonotype: Germline and junction disagree at one end, which may indicate a read error. The rearrangement joins TRBV29-1 to TRBJ2-3; 7 nucleotides align to TRBD2. CDR3 size: 13 residues. Germline CDR1 is SQVTM and CDR2 is ANQGSEA. The chain's CDR3 is CSVDASGTDAQYF. Here the CDR3 DNA reads TGCAGCGTTGACGCTAGCGGCACAGATGCGCAGTATTTT.

This chain links TRBV27 with TRBJ2-3; D is undetermined. Trimming shortened V by 2 bases and J by 4 bases, and 10 bases separated the two germline ends. This CDR3 contains 14 residues. Germline V lookup: CDR1 MNHEY, CDR2 SMNVEV (reference sequence). CDR3 in DNA: TGTGCCAGCAGTTTAATACCCCCAGCAGATACGCAGTATTTT. This codes for CASSLIPPADTQYF.

This chain joins TRBV20-1 and TRBJ2-3; no clear D. Germline loops: CDR1 DFQATT, CDR2 SNEGSKA (reference sequence). V was shortened by 0 bases and J by 3 bases, with 10 bases between the two germline ends. The CDR3 extends over 14 amino acids. CDR3 sequence reads: CSARDRASTDTQYF. The CDR3 DNA follows: TGCAGTGCTAGAGATAGGGCTAGTACAGATACGCAGTATTTT.

A few counts support this clonotype. The chain combines TRBV10-3 with TRBJ2-7, with 9 bases identical to TRBD1. Germline loops: CDR1 ENHRY, CDR2 SYGVKD. V was pared by 6 bases and J by 0 bases, with 3 bases of the junction left unmatched. CDR3 length: 14 residues. CDR3 bases: TGTGCCATCAGCCCGGGACAGGGCTCCTACGAGCAGTACTTC. Translated, it gives CAISPGQGSYEQYF.

The sample holds a few counts of this clonotype. This chain joins TRBV27 and TRBJ2-7, with 11 bases identical to TRBD1. CDR1 is MNHEY and CDR2 is SMNVEV in the germline V gene (reference sequence). The length of the CDR3 is 17 residues. The trim removed 5 bases at V and 0 bases at J, leaving 9 bases unmatched. For the CDR3, the DNA is TGTGCCAGCAGTGCCTTACCCGGGACAGGGGGCTCCTACGAGCAGTACTTC. This sequence encodes CASSALPGTGGSYEQYF.

The rearrangement uses TRBV11-2 and TRBJ2-1, with TRBD2 as a possible D gene (5 bases). The V end lost 1 base, the J end lost 0 bases, and 10 bases lay between the germline ends. The germline V gene encodes CDR1 SGHAT and CDR2 FQNNGV. The CDR3 has 16 residues. CDR3: CASSLVSASSYNEQFF. CDR3 in DNA: TGTGCCAGCAGCTTAGTTAGCGCCAGCTCCTACAATGAGCAGTTCTTC.

The table lists this clonotype with a few counts. The rearrangement joins TRBV21-1 to TRBJ2-1; the table's D call TRBD2 went unverified against the DNA. TRBV21-1 is reported as a pseudogene. The CDR3 consists of 14 residues. CDR3: CASSNWTCNNEQFF. The CDR3 DNA is TGTGCCAGCAGCAATTGGACTTGCAACAATGAGCAGTTCTTC.

The gene calls are TRBV6-5 and TRBJ2-1; no definite D call. V lost 7 bases, J lost 7 bases, and 8 bases lay in between. This CDR3 is built from 11 residues. The germline CDR1 and CDR2 sequences are MNHEY and SVGAGI. The CDR3 sequence: CASTPLNEQFF. Written as DNA, the CDR3 is TGTGCCAGCACCCCACTAAATGAGCAGTTCTTC.

The chain has TRBV11-2 and TRBJ2-6; 7 bases line up with TRBD1. J was trimmed by 0 bases and V by 0 bases; bases with no gene match: 11. Germline V gene lookup returns CDR1 SGHAT and CDR2 FQNNGV. This CDR3 has 20 amino acids. The chain's CDR3 is CASSLDPSGQAFSGANVLTF. The CDR3 DNA reads TGTGCCAGCAGCTTAGATCCCAGCGGACAGGCTTTCTCTGGGGCCAACGTCCTGACTTTC.

V usage is TRBV12-5 and J usage is TRBJ2-5; D is ambiguous. This CDR3 comprises 12 residues. Germline V gives CDR1 LGHNT, CDR2 FRNRAP. V was shortened by 1 base and J by 5 bases, with 5 bases between the two germline ends. CDR3 loop: CASGLELETQYF. The CDR3 DNA reads TGTGCTAGTGGTTTGGAGTTGGAGACCCAGTACTTC.